Below, one T cell receptor beta chain is given with its context. The sample belongs to a study of cytomegalovirus exposure and HLA in healthy donors. Only in-frame clones appear in the TCRdb table, and some are missing; sequencing was by immunoSEQ multiplex PCR. Of fewer than 400,000 clones in the sample, around 90% are singletons; the top ten hold approximately 0.95%. These donors were members of the roughly 110-subject validation cohort, a group separate from the approximately 670-subject first cohort. V was clipped by 5 bases and J by 6 bases; unmatched bases: 4. Germline CDR1 is SEHNR and CDR2 is FQNEAQ (reference sequence). CDR3 length equals 12 residues.

Sequencing was carried out using PBMCs. The receptor was derived from a man between 25 and 39 years old in good health and CMV-seronegative. The rearrangement links TRBV7-9 to TRBJ2-7; 7 bases fit TRBD1. CDR3 coding DNA: TGTGCCAGCAGCCAAGACAGGGTCGAGCAGTACTTC. Encoded protein: CASSQDRVEQYF.